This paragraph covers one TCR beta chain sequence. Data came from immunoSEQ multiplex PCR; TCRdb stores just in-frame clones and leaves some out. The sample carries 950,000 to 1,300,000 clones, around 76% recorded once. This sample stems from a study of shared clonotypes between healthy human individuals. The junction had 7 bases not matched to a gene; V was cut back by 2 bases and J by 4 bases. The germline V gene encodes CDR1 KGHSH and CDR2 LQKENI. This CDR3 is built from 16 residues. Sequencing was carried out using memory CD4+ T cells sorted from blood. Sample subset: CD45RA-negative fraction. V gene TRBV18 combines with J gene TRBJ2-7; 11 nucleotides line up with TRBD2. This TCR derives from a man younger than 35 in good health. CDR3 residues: CASSPNRGLAVYEQYF. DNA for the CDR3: TGTGCCAGCTCACCAAATAGGGGACTAGCGGTTTACGAGCAGTACTTC.